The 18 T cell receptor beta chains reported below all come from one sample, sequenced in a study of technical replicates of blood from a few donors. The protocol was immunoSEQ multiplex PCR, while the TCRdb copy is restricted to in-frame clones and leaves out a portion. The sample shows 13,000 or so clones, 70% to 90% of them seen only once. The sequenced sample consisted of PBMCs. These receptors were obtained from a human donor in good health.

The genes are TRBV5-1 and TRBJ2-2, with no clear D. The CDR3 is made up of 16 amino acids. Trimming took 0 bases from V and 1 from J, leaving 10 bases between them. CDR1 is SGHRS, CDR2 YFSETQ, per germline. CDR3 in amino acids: CASSLGISLNTGELFF. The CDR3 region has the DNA TGCGCCAGCAGCTTGGGAATAAGCCTGAACACCGGGGAGCTGTTTTTT.

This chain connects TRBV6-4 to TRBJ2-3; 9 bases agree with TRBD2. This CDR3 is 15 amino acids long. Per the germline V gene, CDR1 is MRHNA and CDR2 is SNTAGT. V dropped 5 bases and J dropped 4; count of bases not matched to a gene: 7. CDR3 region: CASSLSAGGADTQYF. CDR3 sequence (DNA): TGTGCCAGCAGTTTATCGGCGGGAGGGGCAGATACGCAGTATTTT.

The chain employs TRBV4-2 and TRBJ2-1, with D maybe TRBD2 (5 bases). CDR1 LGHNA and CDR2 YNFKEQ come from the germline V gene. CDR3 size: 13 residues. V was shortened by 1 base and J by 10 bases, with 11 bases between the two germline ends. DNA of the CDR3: TGTGCCAGCAGCCAAGCCGTAGCGCGGGAGCAGTTCTTC. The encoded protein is CASSQAVAREQFF.

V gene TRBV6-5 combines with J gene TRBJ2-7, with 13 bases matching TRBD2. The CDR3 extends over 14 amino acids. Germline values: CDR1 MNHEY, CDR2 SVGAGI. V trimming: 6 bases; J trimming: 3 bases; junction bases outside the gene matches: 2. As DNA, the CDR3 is TGTGCCAGCAGCGGGACTAGCGGGATCTACGAGCAGTACTTC. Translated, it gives CASSGTSGIYEQYF.

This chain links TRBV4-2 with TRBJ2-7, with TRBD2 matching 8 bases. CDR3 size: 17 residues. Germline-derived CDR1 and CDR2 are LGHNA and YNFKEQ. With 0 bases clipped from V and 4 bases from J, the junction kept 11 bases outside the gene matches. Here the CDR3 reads CASSQEGLAGFVYEQYF. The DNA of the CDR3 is TGTGCCAGCAGCCAAGAAGGGCTAGCGGGTTTCGTATACGAGCAGTACTTC.

The CDR3 loop is CASSLEGTGNSPLHF. CDR3 nucleotide sequence: TGCGCCAGCAGCCTCGAAGGGACAGGAAATTCACCCCTCCACTTT. The chain uses TRBV4-1 and TRBJ1-6, with 8 positions matching TRBD1. V was clipped by 4 bases and J by 7 bases; unmatched bases: 6. CDR3 length equals 15 residues. Germline CDR1 reads MGHRA; CDR2 reads YSYEKL.

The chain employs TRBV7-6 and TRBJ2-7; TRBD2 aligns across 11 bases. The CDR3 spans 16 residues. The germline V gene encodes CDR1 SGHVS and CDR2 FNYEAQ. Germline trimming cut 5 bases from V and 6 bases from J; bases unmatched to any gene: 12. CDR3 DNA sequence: TGTGCCAGCAGCCCCGGGACTAGCGGACCTGTCGTCGAGCAGTACTTC. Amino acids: CASSPGTSGPVVEQYF. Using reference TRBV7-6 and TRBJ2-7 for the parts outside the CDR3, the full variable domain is GAGVSQSPRYKVTKRGQDVALRCDPISGHVSLYWYRQALGQGPEFLTYFNYEAQQDKSGLPNDRFSAERPEGSISTLTIQRTEQRDSAMYRCASSPGTSGPVVEQYFGPGTRLTVT.

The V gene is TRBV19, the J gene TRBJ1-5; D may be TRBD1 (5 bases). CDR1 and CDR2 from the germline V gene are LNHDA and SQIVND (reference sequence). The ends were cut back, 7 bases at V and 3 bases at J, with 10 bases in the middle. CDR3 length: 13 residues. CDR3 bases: TGTGCCAGTACCTCGACAGTCAATCAGCCCCAGCATTTT. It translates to CASTSTVNQPQHF.

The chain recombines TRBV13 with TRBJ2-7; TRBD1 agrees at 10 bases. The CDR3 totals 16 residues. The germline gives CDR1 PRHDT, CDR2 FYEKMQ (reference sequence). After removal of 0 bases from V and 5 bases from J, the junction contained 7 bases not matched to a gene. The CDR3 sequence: CASSLGAGTGVHEQYF. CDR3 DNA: TGTGCCAGCAGCTTAGGGGCCGGGACAGGGGTCCACGAGCAGTACTTC.

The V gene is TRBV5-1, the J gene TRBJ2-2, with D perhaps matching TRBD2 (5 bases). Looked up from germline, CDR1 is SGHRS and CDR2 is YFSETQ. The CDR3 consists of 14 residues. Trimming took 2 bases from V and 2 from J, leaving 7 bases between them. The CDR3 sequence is CASSLRTNTGELFF. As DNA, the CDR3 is TGCGCCAGCAGCTTAAGGACTAACACCGGGGAGCTGTTTTTT.

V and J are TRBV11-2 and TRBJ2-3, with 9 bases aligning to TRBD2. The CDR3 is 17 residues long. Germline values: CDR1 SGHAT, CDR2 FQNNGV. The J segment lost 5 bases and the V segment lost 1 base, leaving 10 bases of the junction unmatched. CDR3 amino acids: CASSLGSLAGAVDTQYF. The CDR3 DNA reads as TGTGCCAGCAGCTTAGGGTCCTTAGCGGGAGCAGTAGATACGCAGTATTTT.

The CDR3 nucleotides read TGTGCCAGCAGTTTCGGGGAGGTCCTAGGGAAACTTTCACCCCAAGAGACCCAGTACTTC. Translated, it gives CASSFGEVLGKLSPQETQYF. This chain links TRBV28 with TRBJ2-5; D might be TRBD2 (6 bases). Germline-derived CDR1 and CDR2 are MDHEN and SYDVKM. The CDR3 extends over 20 amino acids. Between the trimmed V and J ends, which lost 3 bases and 1 base, there was a span of 27 bases.

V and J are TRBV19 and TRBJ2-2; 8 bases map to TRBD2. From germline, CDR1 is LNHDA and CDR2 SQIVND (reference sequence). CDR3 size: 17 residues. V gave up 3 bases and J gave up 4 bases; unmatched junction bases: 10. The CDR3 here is CASSILRGALSTGELFF. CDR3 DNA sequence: TGTGCCAGTAGTATTCTGCGGGGGGCGCTTAGCACCGGGGAGCTGTTTTTT.

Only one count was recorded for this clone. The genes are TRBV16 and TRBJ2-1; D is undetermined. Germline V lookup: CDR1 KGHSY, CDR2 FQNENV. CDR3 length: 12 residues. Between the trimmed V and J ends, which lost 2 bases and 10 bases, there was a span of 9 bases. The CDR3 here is CASSQNAGEQFF. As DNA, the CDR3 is TGTGCCAGCAGCCAAAACGCCGGGGAGCAGTTCTTC. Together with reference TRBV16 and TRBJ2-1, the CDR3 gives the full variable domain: GEEVAQTPKHLVRGEGQKAKLYCAPIKGHSYVFWYQQVLKNEFKFLISFQNENVFDETGMPKERFSAKCLPNSPCSLEIQATKLEDSAVYFCASSQNAGEQFFGPGTRLTVL.

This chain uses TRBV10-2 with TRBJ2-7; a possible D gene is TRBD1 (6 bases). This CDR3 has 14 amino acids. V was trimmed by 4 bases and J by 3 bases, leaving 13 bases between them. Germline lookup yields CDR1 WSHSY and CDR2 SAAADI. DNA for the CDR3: TGCGCCAGCAGTGGGCAATACAGGGTCTACGAGCAGTACTTC. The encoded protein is CASSGQYRVYEQYF.

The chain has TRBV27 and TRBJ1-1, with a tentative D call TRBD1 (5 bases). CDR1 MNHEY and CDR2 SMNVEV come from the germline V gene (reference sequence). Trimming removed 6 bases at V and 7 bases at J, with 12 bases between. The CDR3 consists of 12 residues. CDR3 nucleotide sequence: TGTGCCAGCAGACGAGAAACAGGTGAAGCTTTCTTT. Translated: CASRRETGEAFF.

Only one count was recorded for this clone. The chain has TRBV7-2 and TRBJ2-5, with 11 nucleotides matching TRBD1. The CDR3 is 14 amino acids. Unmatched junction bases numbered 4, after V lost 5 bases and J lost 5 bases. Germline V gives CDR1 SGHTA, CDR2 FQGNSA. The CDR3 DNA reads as TGTGCCAGCAGCATGGGACAGGGGGGGGAGACCCAGTACTTC. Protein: CASSMGQGGETQYF.

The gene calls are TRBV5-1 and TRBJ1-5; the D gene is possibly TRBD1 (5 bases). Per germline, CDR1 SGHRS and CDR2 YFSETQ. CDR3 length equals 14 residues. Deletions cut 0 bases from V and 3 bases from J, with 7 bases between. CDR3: CASSLEGNNQPQHF. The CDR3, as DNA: TGCGCCAGCAGCTTGGAGGGGAACAATCAGCCCCAGCATTTT.